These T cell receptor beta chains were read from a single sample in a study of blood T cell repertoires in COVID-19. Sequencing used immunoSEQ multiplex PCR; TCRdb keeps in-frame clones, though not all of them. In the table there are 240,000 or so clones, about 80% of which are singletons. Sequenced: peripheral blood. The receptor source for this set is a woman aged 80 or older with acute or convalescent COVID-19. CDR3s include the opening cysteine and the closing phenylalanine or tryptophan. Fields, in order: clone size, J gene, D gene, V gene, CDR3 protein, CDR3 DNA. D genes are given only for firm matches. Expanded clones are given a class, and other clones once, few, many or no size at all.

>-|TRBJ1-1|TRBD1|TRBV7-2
CASSPETGAPEAFF
TGTGCCAGCAGCCCGGAGACAGGGGCCCCTGAAGCTTTCTTT
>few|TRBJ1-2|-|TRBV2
CASSEARQVLYTF
TGTGCCAGCAGTGAAGCGAGACAGGTGCTCTACACCTTC
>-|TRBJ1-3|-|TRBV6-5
CASSYQRASGNTIYF
TGTGCCAGCAGTTACCAGCGGGCGTCGGGAAACACCATATATTTT
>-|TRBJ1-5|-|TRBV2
CASSPNDRSPQPQHF
TGTGCCAGCAGCCCAAACGACAGAAGCCCCCAGCCCCAGCATTTT
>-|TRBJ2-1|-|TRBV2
CASSEGVRVGQFF
TGTGCCAGCAGTGAAGGAGTCAGGGTCGGGCAGTTCTTC
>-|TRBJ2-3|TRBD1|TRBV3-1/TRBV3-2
CASSQYRGNTQYF
TGTGCCAGCAGCCAATACAGGGGGAATACGCAGTATTTT
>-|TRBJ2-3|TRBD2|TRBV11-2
CASSLHGGGADTQYF
TGTGCCAGCAGCTTACACGGGGGAGGGGCAGATACGCAGTATTTT
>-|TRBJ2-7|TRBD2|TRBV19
CASTGLAGGNYEQYF
TGTGCCAGTACCGGACTAGCGGGGGGTAACTACGAGCAGTACTTC
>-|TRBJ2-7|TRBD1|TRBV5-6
CASSLRQGTYEQYF
TGTGCCAGCAGCCTCCGACAGGGCACCTACGAGCAGTACTTC
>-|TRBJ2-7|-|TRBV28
CASSPDRGISYEQYF
TGTGCCAGCAGCCCTGACCGGGGTATCTCCTACGAGCAGTACTTC
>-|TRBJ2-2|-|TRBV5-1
CASSLNPVNTGELFF
TGCGCCAGCAGCCTAAACCCGGTTAACACCGGGGAGCTGTTTTTT
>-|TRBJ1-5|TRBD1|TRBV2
CASSAGQGTGQPQHF
TGTGCCAGCAGTGCGGGACAGGGGACGGGTCAGCCCCAGCATTTT
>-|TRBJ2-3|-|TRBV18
CASSRAGDTQYF
TGTGCCAGCTCACGTGCGGGAGATACGCAGTATTTT
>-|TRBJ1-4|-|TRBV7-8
CASPPRHDLEKLFF
TGTGCCAGCCCCCCCCGCCATGACTTGGAAAAACTGTTTTTT
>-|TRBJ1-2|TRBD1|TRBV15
CATSRGPGQNYGYTF
TGTGCCACCAGCAGAGGCCCGGGACAGAACTATGGCTACACCTTC
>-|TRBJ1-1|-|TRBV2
CASTSGRVIGTEAFF
TGTGCCAGCACTTCCGGCAGGGTGATCGGCACTGAAGCTTTCTTT
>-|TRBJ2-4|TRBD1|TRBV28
CASTTPRDRGKNIQYF
TGTGCCAGCACCACTCCCCGGGACAGGGGGAAAAACATTCAGTACTTC
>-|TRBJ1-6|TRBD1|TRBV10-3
CAISELGTGGSPLHF
TGTGCCATCAGTGAGTTAGGGACAGGGGGTTCACCCCTCCACTTT
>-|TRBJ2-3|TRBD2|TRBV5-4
CASSLGGTSGVTDTQYF
TGTGCCAGCAGCTTGGGTGGGACTAGCGGGGTCACAGATACGCAGTATTTT
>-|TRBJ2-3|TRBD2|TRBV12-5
CASGLGRGATDTQYF
TGTGCTAGTGGTTTAGGGCGGGGGGCCACAGATACGCAGTATTTT
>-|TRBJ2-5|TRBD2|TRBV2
CASSELAGGSRETQYF
TGTGCCAGCAGTGAGCTAGCGGGGGGCTCCAGGGAGACCCAGTACTTC
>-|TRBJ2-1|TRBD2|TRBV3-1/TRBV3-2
CASSLTSGGGNEQFF
TGTGCCAGCAGCCTAACTAGCGGGGGGGGCAATGAGCAGTTCTTC
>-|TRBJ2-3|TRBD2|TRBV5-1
CASSFLAGIHTDTQYF
TGCGCCAGCAGCTTTCTAGCGGGGATCCACACAGATACGCAGTATTTT
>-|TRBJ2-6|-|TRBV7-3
CASSPTATGANVLTF
TGTGCCAGCAGCCCGACAGCTACTGGGGCCAACGTCCTGACTTTC
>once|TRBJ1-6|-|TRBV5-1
CASSWGGISYNSPLHF
TGCGCCAGCAGCTGGGGAGGGATTTCCTATAATTCACCCCTCCACTTT
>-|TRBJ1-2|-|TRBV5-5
CASSLFIGRPSNYGYTF
TGTGCCAGCAGCTTATTTATCGGCAGGCCTTCAAACTATGGCTACACCTTC
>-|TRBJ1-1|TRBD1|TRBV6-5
CASRGQGAGDTEAFF
TGTGCCAGCAGGGGACAGGGGGCTGGGGACACTGAAGCTTTCTTT
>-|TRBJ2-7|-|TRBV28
CASSLWALPYEQYF
TGTGCCAGCAGTTTGTGGGCCCTACCCTACGAGCAGTACTTC
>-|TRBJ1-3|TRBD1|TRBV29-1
CSVAPGQGRLYF
TGCAGCGTTGCCCCGGGACAGGGGCGCTTATATTTT
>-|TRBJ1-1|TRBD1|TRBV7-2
CASSLATGAMNTEAFF
TGTGCCAGCAGCTTAGCGACAGGGGCTATGAACACTGAAGCTTTCTTT
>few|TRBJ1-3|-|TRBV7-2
CASSPPPGSGNTIYF
TGTGCCAGCAGCCCCCCTCCGGGCTCTGGAAACACCATATATTTT
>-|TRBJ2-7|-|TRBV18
CASSPSSTAYEQYF
TGTGCCAGCTCACCTAGTTCGACAGCTTACGAGCAGTACTTC
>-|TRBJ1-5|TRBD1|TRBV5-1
CASSSGTGGNQPQHF
TGCGCCAGCAGCTCCGGGACAGGGGGCAATCAGCCCCAGCATTTT
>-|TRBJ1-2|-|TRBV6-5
CASSYSTGGDHGYTF
TGTGCCAGCAGTTACTCGACCGGAGGGGATCATGGCTACACCTTC
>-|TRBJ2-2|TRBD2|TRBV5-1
CASSLERGLRTGELFF
TGCGCCAGCTCCCTTGAGCGGGGGCTGAGGACCGGGGAGCTGTTTTTT
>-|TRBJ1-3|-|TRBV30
CAWSRNRGNTIYF
TGTGCCTGGAGTCGCAACAGGGGAAACACCATATATTTT
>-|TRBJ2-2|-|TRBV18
CASSPLWGVNTGELFF
TGTGCCAGCTCCCCTCTTTGGGGGGTGAACACCGGGGAGCTGTTTTTT
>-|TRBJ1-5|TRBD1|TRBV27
CASSLVWTGTSNQPQHF
TGTGCCAGCAGTTTAGTTTGGACAGGGACGAGCAATCAGCCCCAGCATTTT
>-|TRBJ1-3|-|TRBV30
CAYRQTGNTIYF
TGTGCCTACCGACAGACGGGAAACACCATATATTTT
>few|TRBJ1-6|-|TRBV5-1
CASRGGAVDNSPLHF
TGCGCCAGCAGGGGGGGGGCGGTGGATAATTCACCCCTCCACTTT
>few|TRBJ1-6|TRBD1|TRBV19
CASSLGQGNSPLHF
TGTGCCAGTAGTCTCGGACAGGGCAATTCACCCCTCCACTTT
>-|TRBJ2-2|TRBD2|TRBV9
CASSARLAGPWGELFF
TGTGCCAGCAGCGCGAGACTAGCGGGGCCTTGGGGGGAGCTGTTTTTT
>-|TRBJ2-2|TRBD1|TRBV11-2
CASSPRLGTGGNTGELFF
TGTGCCAGCAGCCCTCGGCTAGGGACAGGGGGGAACACCGGGGAGCTGTTTTTT
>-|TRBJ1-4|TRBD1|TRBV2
CASVRDRSGELFF
TGTGCCAGCGTCCGGGACAGGAGTGGGGAACTGTTTTTT
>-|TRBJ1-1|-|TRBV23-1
CASITSLGDTEAFF
TGCGCCAGCATCACCAGTCTCGGAGACACTGAAGCTTTCTTT
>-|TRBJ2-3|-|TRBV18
CASSGRYRGTDTQYF
TGTGCCAGCTCAGGACGCTACAGGGGCACAGATACGCAGTATTTT